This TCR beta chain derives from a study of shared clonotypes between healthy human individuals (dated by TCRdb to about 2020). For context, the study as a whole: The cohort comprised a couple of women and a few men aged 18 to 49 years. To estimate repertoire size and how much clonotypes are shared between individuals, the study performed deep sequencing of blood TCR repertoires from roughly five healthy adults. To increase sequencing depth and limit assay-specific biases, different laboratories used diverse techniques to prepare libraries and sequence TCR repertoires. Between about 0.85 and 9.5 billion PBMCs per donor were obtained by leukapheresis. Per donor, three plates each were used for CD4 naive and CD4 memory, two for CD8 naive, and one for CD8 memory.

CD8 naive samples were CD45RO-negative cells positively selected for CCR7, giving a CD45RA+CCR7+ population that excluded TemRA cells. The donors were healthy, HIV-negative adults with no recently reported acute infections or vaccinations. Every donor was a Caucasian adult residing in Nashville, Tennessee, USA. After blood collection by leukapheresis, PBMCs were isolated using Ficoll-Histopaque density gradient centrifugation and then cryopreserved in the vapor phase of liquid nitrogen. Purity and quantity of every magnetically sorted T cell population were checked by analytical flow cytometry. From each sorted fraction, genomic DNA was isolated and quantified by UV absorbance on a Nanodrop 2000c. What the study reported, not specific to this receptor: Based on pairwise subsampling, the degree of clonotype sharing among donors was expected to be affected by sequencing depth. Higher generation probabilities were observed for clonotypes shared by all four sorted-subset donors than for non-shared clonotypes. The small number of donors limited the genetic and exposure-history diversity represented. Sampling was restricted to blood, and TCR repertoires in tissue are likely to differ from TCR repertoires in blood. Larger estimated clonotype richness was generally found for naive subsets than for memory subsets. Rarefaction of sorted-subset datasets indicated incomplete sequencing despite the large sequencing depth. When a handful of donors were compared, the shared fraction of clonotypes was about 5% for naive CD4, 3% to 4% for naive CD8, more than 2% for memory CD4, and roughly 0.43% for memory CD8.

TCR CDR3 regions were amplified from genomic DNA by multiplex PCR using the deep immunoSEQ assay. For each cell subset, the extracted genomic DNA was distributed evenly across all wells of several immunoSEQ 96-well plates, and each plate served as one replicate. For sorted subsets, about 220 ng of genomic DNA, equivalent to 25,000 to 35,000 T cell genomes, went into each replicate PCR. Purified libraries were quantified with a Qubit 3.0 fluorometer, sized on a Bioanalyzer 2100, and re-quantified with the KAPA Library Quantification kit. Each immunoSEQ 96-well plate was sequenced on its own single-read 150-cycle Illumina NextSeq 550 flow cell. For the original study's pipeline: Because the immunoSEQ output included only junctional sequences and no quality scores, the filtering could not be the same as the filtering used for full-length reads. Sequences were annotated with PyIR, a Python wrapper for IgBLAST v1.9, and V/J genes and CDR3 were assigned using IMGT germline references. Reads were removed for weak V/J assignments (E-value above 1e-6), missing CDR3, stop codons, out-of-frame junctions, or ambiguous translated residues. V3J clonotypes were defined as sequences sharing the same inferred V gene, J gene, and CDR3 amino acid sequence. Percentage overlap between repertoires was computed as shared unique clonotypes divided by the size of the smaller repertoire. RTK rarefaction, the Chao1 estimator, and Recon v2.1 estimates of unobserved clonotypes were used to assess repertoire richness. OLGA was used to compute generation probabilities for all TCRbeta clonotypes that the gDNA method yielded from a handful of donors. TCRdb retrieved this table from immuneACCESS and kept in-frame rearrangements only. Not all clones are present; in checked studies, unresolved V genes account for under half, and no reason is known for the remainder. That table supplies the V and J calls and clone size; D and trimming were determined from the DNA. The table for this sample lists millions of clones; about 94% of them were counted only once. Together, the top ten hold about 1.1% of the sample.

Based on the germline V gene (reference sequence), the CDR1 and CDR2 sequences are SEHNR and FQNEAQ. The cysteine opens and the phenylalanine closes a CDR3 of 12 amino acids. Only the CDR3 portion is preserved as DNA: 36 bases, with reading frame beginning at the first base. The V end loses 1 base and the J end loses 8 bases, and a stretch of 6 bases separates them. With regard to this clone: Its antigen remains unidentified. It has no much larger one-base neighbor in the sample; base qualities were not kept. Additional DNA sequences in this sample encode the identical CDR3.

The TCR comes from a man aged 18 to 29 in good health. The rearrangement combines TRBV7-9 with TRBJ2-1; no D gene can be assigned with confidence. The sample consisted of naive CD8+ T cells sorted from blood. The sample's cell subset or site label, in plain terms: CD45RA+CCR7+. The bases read TGTGCCAGCAGCTTAGGCCGCGATGAGCAGTTCTTC. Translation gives CASSLGRDEQFF.